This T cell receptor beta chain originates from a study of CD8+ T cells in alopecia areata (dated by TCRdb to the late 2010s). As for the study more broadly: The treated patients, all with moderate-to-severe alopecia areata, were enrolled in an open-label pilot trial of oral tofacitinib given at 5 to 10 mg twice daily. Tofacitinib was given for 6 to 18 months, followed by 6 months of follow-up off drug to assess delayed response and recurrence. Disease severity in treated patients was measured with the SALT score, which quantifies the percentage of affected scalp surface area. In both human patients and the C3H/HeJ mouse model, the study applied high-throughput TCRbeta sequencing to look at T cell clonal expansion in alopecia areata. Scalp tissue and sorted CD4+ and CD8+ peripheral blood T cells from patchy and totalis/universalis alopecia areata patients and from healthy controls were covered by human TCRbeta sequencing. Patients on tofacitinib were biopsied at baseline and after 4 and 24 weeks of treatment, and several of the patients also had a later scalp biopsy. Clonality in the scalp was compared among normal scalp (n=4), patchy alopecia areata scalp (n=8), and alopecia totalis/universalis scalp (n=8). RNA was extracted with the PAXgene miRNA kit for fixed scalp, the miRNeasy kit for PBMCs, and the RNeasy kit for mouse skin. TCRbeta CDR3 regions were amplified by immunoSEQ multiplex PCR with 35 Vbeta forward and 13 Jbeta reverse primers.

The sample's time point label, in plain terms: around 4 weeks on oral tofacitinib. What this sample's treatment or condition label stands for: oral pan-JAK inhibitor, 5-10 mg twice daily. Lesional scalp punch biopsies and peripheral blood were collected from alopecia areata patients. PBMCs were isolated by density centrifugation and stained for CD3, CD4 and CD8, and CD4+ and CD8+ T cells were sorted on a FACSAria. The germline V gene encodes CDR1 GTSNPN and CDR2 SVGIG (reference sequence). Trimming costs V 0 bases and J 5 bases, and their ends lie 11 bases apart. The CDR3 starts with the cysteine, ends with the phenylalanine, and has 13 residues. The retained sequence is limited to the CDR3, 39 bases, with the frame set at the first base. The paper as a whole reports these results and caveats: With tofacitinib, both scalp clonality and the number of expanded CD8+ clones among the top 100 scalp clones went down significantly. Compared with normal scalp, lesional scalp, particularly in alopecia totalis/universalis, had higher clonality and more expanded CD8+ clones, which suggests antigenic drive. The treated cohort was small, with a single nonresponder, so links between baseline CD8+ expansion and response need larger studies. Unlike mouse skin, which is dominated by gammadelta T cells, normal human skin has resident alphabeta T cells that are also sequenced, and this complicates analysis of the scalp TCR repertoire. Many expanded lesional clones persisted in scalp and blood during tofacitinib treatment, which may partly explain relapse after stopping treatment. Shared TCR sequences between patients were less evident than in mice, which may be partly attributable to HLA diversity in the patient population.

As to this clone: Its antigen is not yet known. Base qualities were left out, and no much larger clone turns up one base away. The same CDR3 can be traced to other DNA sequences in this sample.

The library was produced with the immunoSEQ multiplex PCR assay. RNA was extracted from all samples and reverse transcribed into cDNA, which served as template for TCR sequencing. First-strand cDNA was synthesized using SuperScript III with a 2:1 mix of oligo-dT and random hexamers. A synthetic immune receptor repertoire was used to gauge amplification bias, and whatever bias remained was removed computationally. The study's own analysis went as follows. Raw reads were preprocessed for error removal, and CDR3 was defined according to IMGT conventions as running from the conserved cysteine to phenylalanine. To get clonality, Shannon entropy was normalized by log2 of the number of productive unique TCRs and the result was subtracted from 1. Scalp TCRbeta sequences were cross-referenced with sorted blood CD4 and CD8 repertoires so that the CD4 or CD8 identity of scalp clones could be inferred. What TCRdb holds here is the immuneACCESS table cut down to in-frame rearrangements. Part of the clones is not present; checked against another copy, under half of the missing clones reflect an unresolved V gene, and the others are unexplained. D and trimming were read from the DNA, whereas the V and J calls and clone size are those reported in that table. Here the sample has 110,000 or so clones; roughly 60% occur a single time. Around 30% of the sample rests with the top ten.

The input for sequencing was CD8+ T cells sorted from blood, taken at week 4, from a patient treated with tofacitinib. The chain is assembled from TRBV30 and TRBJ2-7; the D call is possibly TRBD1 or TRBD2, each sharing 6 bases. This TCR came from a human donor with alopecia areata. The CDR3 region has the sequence CAWSVGGGNEQYF. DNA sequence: TGTGCCTGGAGTGTTGGAGGGGGGAACGAGCAGTACTTC.